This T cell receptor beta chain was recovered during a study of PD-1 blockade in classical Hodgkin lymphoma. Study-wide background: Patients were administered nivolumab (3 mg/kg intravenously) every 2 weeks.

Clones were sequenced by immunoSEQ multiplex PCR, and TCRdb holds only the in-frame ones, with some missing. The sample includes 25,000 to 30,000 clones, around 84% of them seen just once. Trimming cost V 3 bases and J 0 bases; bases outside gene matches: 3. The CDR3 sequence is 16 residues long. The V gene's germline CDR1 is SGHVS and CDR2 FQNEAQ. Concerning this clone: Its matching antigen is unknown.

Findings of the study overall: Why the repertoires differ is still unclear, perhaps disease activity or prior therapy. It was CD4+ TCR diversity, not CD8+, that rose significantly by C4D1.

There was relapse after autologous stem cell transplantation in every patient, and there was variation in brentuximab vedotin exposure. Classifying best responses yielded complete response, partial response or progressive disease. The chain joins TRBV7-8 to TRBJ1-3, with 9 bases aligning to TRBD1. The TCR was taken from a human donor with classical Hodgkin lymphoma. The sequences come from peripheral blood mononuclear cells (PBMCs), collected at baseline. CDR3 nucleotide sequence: TGTGCCAGCAGCTTTGGGACAGGGAGCTCTGGAAACACCATATATTTT. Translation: CASSFGTGSSGNTIYF. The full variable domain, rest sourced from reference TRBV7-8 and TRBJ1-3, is GAGVSQSPRYKVAKRGQDVALRCDPISGHVSLFWYQQALGQGPEFLTYFQNEAQLDKSGLPSDRFFAERPEGSVSTLKIQRTQQEDSAVYLCASSFGTGSSGNTIYFGEGSWLTVV.